Shown below are 18 T cell receptor beta chains from a single sample sequenced in a study of T cell clones after liver transplantation. Profiled with immunoSEQ multiplex PCR; TCRdb holds only in-frame clones, not every one. The table shows tens of thousands of clones, with about 86% occurring only once. Here the sequenced sample was CD4+ T cells from blood, taken 24 months after liver transplant. All receptors come from a human patient who received a liver transplant. The T cells may come from the graft donor.

This clone turned up a few times. The V gene is TRBV29-1, the J gene TRBJ2-7; no definite D call. CDR1 and CDR2 (germline): SQVTM, ANQGSEA. The CDR3 sequence is 11 residues long. The V gene lost 4 bases and the J gene lost 3 bases, with 7 bases spanning the gap. In nucleotides, the CDR3 is TGCAGCGTTGCCGACAACTACGAGCAGTACTTC. As protein: CSVADNYEQYF.

This clone is a singleton in its sample. The genes are TRBV29-1 and TRBJ2-1; D perhaps matches TRBD2 (5 bases). The V end was cut by 0 bases, the J end by 9 bases, with 9 bases between. The CDR3 length is 12 residues. Germline CDR1 SQVTM, CDR2 ANQGSEA. In DNA form, the CDR3 reads TGCAGCGTTGAAGAATCCCGGGGTGAGCAGTTCTTC. Residues: CSVEESRGEQFF.

The rearrangement joins TRBV29-1 to TRBJ1-5, with 8 bases that match TRBD1. The germline V gene has CDR1 SQVTM and CDR2 ANQGSEA. Losses at the gene ends were 6 bases for V and 3 bases for J; bases not matched to a gene: 7. The CDR3 runs to 14 residues. The chain's CDR3 is CSVATGDFNQPQHF. In DNA form, the CDR3 reads TGCAGCGTCGCGACAGGGGATTTCAATCAGCCCCAGCATTTT.

The CDR3 region is CASANDGTVNTEAFF. The DNA for the CDR3 is TGTGCCAGCGCGAACGACGGGACAGTGAACACTGAAGCTTTCTTT. The chain combines TRBV27 with TRBJ1-1; 7 nucleotides match TRBD1. The germline V gene has CDR1 MNHEY and CDR2 SMNVEV (reference sequence). The CDR3 runs 15 residues. J was trimmed by 0 bases and V by 8 bases; bases with no gene match: 9.

V is TRBV19 and J is TRBJ2-7; a possible D gene is TRBD2 (5 bases). The CDR3 runs to 15 residues. The germline V gene encodes CDR1 LNHDA and CDR2 SQIVND (reference sequence). The germline V and J ends were trimmed by 5 bases and 3 bases, with 17 bases remaining between them. The CDR3 spells CASSVLWRSGYEQYF. DNA of the CDR3: TGTGCCAGTAGTGTCCTGTGGCGGAGCGGCTACGAGCAGTACTTC.

The rearrangement joins TRBV12-5 to TRBJ1-6, with TRBD1 identical over 9 bases. With 2 bases clipped from V and 9 bases from J, the junction kept 8 bases outside the gene matches. This CDR3 region has 16 residues. Germline lookup yields CDR1 LGHNT and CDR2 FRNRAP. This CDR3 is CASGLLTGGRGSPLHF. CDR3 bases: TGTGCTAGTGGTTTGTTGACAGGGGGACGGGGTTCACCCCTCCACTTT.

The chain employs TRBV29-1 and TRBJ1-1; possible D gene TRBD1, 5 bases. There are 15 residues in the CDR3. Germline assignment: CDR1 SQVTM and CDR2 ANQGSEA. V was pared by 6 bases and J by 1 base, with 18 bases between. The CDR3 loop reads CSVGHPFSGNTEAFF. The CDR3, as DNA: TGCAGCGTAGGACATCCCTTTTCCGGGAACACTGAAGCTTTCTTT.

The V and J genes are TRBV18 and TRBJ2-1; 8 nucleotides match TRBD1. Germline CDR1 reads KGHSH; CDR2 reads LQKENI. CDR3 length: 15 residues. J gave up 6 bases and V 6 bases, and 10 bases lay outside the gene matches. The CDR3 here is CASSSQGAIGNEQFF. In nucleotides, the CDR3 is TGTGCCAGCTCGTCCCAGGGGGCGATTGGCAATGAGCAGTTCTTC. Complete variable domain (other parts from reference TRBV18 and TRBJ2-1): NAGVMQNPRHLVRRRGQEARLRCSPMKGHSHVYWYRQLPEEGLKFMVYLQKENIIDESGMPKERFSAEFPKEGPSILRIQQVVRGDSAAYFCASSSQGAIGNEQFFGPGTRLTVL.

The chain links TRBV2 to TRBJ1-1; TRBD1 matches at 8 bases. J was trimmed by 2 bases and V by 7 bases; bases with no gene match: 6. Germline V CDR1 and CDR2: SNHLY, FYNNEI. The CDR3 contains 14 residues. This CDR3 is CASKGQGRNTEAFF. CDR3 DNA sequence: TGTGCCAGCAAAGGACAGGGACGAAACACTGAAGCTTTCTTT.

The chain has TRBV7-2 and TRBJ1-2, with 8 bases lining up with TRBD1. In germline, CDR1 is SGHTA, CDR2 FQGNSA. Trimming took 5 bases from V and 8 from J; bases not matched to a gene: 7. The CDR3 has 13 residues. DNA for the CDR3: TGTGCCAGCAGCGCTCAGGGGGCTTGGGGCTACACCTTC. This gives the protein CASSAQGAWGYTF. The whole variable domain, filled in from reference TRBV7-2 and TRBJ1-2, reads GAGVSQSPSNKVTEKGKDVELRCDPISGHTALYWYRQSLGQGLEFLIYFQGNSAPDKSGLPSDRFSAERTGGSVSTLTIQRTQQEDSAVYLCASSAQGAWGYTFGSGTRLTVV.

The rearrangement uses TRBV18 and TRBJ1-2, with a tentative D call TRBD1 (6 bases). There are 15 residues in the CDR3. Germline assignment: CDR1 KGHSH and CDR2 LQKENI. V lost 4 bases to trimming and J lost 2 bases, with 14 bases between them. CDR3 in DNA: TGTGCCAGCTCACTTCGGGGGGGCTCGAACTATGGCTACACCTTC. It yields the protein CASSLRGGSNYGYTF.

The chain recombines TRBV28 with TRBJ1-4; tentative D call: TRBD1 (5 bases). The V end was cut by 3 bases, the J end by 7 bases, with 15 bases between. The germline gives CDR1 MDHEN, CDR2 SYDVKM. This CDR3 is 15 amino acids long. The CDR3 coding sequence is TGTGCCAGCAGTTTTGGGAGGGGTGGAGGTGAAAAACTGTTTTTT. Encoded protein: CASSFGRGGGEKLFF.

This sequence joins TRBV6-1 and TRBJ2-1, with a possible D match to TRBD1 (5 bases). CDR3 size: 13 residues. Germline values: CDR1 MNHNS, CDR2 SASEGT. The V and J ends lost 4 bases and 7 bases respectively, with 11 bases between them. The chain's CDR3 is CASSAPGWNEQFF. CDR3 bases: TGTGCCAGCAGTGCTCCAGGGTGGAATGAGCAGTTCTTC.

The chain has TRBV18 and TRBJ1-2; no clear D gene. This CDR3 is 16 amino acids long. Germline lookup yields CDR1 KGHSH and CDR2 LQKENI. V was shortened by 1 base and J by 3 bases, with 15 bases between the two germline ends. CDR3 in amino acids: CASSPLSSAEYYGYTF. The CDR3 DNA reads as TGTGCCAGCTCACCACTCAGTTCAGCAGAATACTATGGCTACACCTTC. The full variable domain, completed using reference TRBV18 and TRBJ1-2, is NAGVMQNPRHLVRRRGQEARLRCSPMKGHSHVYWYRQLPEEGLKFMVYLQKENIIDESGMPKERFSAEFPKEGPSILRIQQVVRGDSAAYFCASSPLSSAEYYGYTFGSGTRLTVV.

Regarding this clone: Distinct nucleotide sequences in the sample also encode this CDR3. The chain joins TRBV18 to TRBJ2-5, with a weak D call TRBD1 (6 bases). Trimming took 6 bases from V and 2 from J, leaving 10 bases between them. This CDR3 comprises 13 residues. CDR1 and CDR2 (germline): KGHSH, LQKENI. The CDR3 region is CASSSGQQETQYF. The DNA for the CDR3 is TGTGCCAGCTCTTCTGGACAGCAAGAGACCCAGTACTTC.

The gene calls are TRBV18 and TRBJ2-6; D not resolved. This CDR3 is built from 15 residues. V lost 4 bases and J 2 bases, leaving 9 bases between the germline ends. Per the germline V gene, CDR1 is KGHSH and CDR2 is LQKENI. Written as DNA, the CDR3 is TGTGCCAGCTCACGGCAGGACCCTGGGGCCAACGTCCTGACTTTC. Protein product: CASSRQDPGANVLTF.

The J gene is TRBJ2-2, the V gene TRBV27; D is possibly TRBD2 (6 bases). The CDR3 contains 14 residues. Germline V gene sequence: CDR1 MNHEY, CDR2 SMNVEV (reference sequence). With 6 bases removed from V and 4 bases from J, the gap between germline ends came to 12 bases. In nucleotides, the CDR3 is TGTGCCAGCAGGGAGCAGGGAGGCACCGGGGAGCTGTTTTTT. This gives the protein CASREQGGTGELFF.

This sequence joins TRBV27 and TRBJ1-2; D gene ambiguous. This CDR3 spans 15 amino acids. V was clipped by 5 bases and J by 8 bases, with 21 bases between them. Germline V CDR1 and CDR2: MNHEY, SMNVEV (reference sequence). The CDR3 DNA reads as TGTGCCAGCAGTCAATACCCTACAGTTTTCCCCGGCTACACCTTC. It translates to CASSQYPTVFPGYTF.